The clone carrying this TCR beta chain was seen only a few times. Antigen: not known. This specimen comes from a study of T-cell reconstitution after alpha-beta-depleted transplantation in children. Study results and limitations: The authors attributed T-cell counts and diversity one year after transplant mostly to newly produced T cells.

V shed 6 bases and J shed 6 bases, with 17 bases lying between them. CDR3 length: 13 amino acids. CDR1 is DFQATT and CDR2 is SNEGSKA in the germline V gene (reference sequence). Unique molecular identifiers tagged the TCRbeta library. TCRdb redid the calling of the PCR reads with MiXCR, one entry per CDR3 protein. Here the sample spans some 450,000 distinct CDR3 sequences, 43% being singletons. The genes are TRBV20-1 and TRBJ1-2, with D possibly matching TRBD1 (6 bases). The receptor's source is a girl aged 2 to 10 with aplastic anemia, due to receive a stem cell transplant. Source: PBMCs, taken before TCRalphabeta/CD19-depleted stem cell transplant. The CDR3 spells CSAERGGLDGYTF. The DNA for the CDR3 is TGCAGTGCCGAAAGGGGGGGTTTAGATGGCTACACCTTC.